This TCR beta chain came from a study of shared clonotypes between healthy human individuals. V lost 3 bases and J lost 2, with 8 bases in between. This CDR3 contains 14 residues. Per germline, CDR1 SGDLS and CDR2 YYNGEE. Assay: immunoSEQ multiplex PCR; the TCRdb copy retains only in-frame clones and omits some. The sample gives about 660,000 clones, roughly 70% of which show up once; approximately 1.7% is in the top ten. Sequencing input: memory CD4+ T cells sorted from blood. Documented subset: CD45RA-negative fraction. J is TRBJ2-2 and V is TRBV9; D ambiguous. The source is a woman aged 30 to 39 in good health. The CDR3 coding sequence is TGTGCCAGCAGCGCATCGGTTAACACCGGGGAGCTGTTTTTT. Translating it yields CASSASVNTGELFF.